Described below is a single T cell receptor (beta chain) sequence and its context. In germline, CDR1 is MNHNY, CDR2 SVGAGI (reference sequence). The CDR3 contains 14 residues. V was clipped by 6 bases and J by 0 bases, with 9 bases between them. The data were taken from a study of blood T cell repertoires in COVID-19. Study-wide background: Acute and convalescent COVID-19 specimens originated in the United States, Italy and Spain. The analysed material was cDNA or gDNA that came from T cells, B-cell-depleted T cells, or PBMCs.

The authors' processing: The assay estimated nucleated cells by amplifying reference gene primers. TCRdb's table, derived via immunoSEQ multiplex PCR, lists solely in-frame clones and lacks some. V and J calls and clone size come straight from that table; D and trimming were deduced from the DNA. The sample lists 60,000 to 75,000 clones, approximately 85% occurring once. The specimen sequenced was peripheral blood. The chain combines TRBV6-6 with TRBJ1-5, with D perhaps TRBD1 (5 bases). The receptor comes from a human donor in a cohort sampled during active COVID-19. The CDR3 region is CASRPGGSNQPQHF. CDR3 bases: TGTGCCAGCAGACCCGGGGGTAGCAATCAGCCCCAGCATTTT.